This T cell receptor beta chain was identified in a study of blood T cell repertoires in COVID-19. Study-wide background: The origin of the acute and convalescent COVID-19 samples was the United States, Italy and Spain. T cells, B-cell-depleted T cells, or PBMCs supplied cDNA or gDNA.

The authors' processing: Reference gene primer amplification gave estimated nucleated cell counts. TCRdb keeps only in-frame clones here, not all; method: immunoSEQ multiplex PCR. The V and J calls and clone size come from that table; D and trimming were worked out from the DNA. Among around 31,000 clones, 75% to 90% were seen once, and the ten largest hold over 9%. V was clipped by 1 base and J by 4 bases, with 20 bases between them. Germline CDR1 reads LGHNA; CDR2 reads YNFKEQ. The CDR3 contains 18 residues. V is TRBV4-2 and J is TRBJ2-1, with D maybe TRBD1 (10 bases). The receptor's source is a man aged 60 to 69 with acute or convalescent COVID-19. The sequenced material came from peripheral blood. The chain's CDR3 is CASSQVSGGQGIYNEQFF. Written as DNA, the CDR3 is TGTGCCAGCAGCCAAGTTAGCGGGGGACAGGGGATTTACAATGAGCAGTTCTTC.